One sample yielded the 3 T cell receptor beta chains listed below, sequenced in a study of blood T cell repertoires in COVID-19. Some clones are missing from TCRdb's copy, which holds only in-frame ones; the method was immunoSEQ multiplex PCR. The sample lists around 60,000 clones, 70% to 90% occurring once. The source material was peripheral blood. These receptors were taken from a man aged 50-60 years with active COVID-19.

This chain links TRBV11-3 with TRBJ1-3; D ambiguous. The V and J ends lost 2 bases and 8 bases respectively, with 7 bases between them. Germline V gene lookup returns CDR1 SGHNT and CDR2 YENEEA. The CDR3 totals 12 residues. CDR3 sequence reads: CASSLNGDTIYF. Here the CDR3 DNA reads TGTGCCAGCAGCTTAAACGGAGACACCATATATTTT.

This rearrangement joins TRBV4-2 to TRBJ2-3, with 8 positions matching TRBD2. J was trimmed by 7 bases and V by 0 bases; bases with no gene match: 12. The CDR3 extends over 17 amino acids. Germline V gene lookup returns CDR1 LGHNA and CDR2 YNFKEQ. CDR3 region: CASSQDLGGGILNTQYF. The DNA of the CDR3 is TGTGCCAGCAGCCAAGATCTAGGCGGGGGGATCTTAAATACGCAGTATTTT.

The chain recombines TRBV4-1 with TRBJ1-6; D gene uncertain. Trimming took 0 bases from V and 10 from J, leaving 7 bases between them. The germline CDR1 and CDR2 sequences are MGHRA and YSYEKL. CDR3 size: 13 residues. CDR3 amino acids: CASSQDSGSPLHF. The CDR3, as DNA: TGCGCCAGCAGCCAAGATTCCGGGTCACCCCTCCACTTT.